This TCR beta chain was found in a study of T cells in Graves' hyperthyroidism and ophthalmopathy. The TCR beta CDR3 regions underwent amplification using RNA transcripts as the source. When the TCR CDR3 underwent first-round RT-PCR, the HTBI primer set was used. TCRdb used MiXCR to reprocess the multiplex PCR reads, holding one entry per CDR3 protein. The table has around 190,000 distinct CDR3 sequences, about 18% seen once. General study results and limits: Ophthalmopathy and stable hyperthyroidism were told apart by a 13 V-J model.

This clonotype was found many times. Its antigen remains unknown. Unmatched junction bases numbered 9, after V lost 5 bases and J lost 0 bases. The CDR3 length is 17 residues. Germline CDR1 is SGHVS and CDR2 is FQNEAQ. An absence of ophthalmopathy progression within 18 months meant stable Graves' hyperthyroidism. Patients having uncontrolled infection, another autoimmune disease, pregnancy or lactation were not included. The receptor was isolated from a woman aged 45-59 years with Graves' hyperthyroidism. The chain employs TRBV7-8 and TRBJ2-1; TRBD2 matches 8 bases. Input material: blood. The DNA of the CDR3 is TGTGCCAGCAGCCCCGAGCGGGGGACTCCCTCCTACAATGAGCAGTTCTTC. Its protein product is CASSPERGTPSYNEQFF.